Listed below are T cell receptor beta chains from one sample, sequenced in a study of vaccination and CD4 T cells after COVID-19. TCRdb processed the PCR reads anew with MiXCR; each CDR3 protein has one entry. The table has tens of thousands of distinct CDR3 sequences, about 50% seen once. The source material was CD4+ T cells from blood, sampled about 7 months after SARS-CoV-2 vaccination. The receptor set was obtained from a human donor who had recovered from COVID-19. CDR3s include the opening cysteine and the closing phenylalanine or tryptophan. Each record gives: V gene, clone size, D gene, J gene, CDR3 protein, CDR3 DNA. The D gene is left open where the match is weak. Where a row states a size, it is once, few, many or the class of an expanded clone; other rows omit it.

v_call: TRBV20-1; clone_size: NA; d_call: TRBD1; j_call: TRBJ1-1; cdr3_aa: CSARERAGGNTEAFF; cdr3_nt: TGCAGTGCTAGAGAACGCGCAGGGGGGAACACTGAAGCTTTCTTT
v_call: TRBV7-9; clone_size: NA; d_call: NA; j_call: TRBJ2-5; cdr3_aa: CASSLVGGVAGAETQYF; cdr3_nt: TGTGCCAGCAGCTTAGTTGGGGGTGTAGCAGGGGCAGAGACCCAGTACTTC
v_call: TRBV7-9; clone_size: few; d_call: TRBD2; j_call: TRBJ2-5; cdr3_aa: CASSRDPGGSKETQYF; cdr3_nt: TGTGCCAGCAGCCGAGACCCGGGGGGGTCCAAAGAGACCCAGTACTTC
v_call: TRBV20-1; clone_size: NA; d_call: NA; j_call: TRBJ1-5; cdr3_aa: CSARVGGPQPQHF; cdr3_nt: TGCAGTGCTAGAGTGGGGGGGCCCCAGCCCCAGCATTTT
v_call: TRBV6-1; clone_size: NA; d_call: NA; j_call: TRBJ2-5; cdr3_aa: CASSESQEAAQYF; cdr3_nt: TGTGCCAGCAGTGAATCGCAGGAAGCGGCCCAGTACTTC
v_call: TRBV20-1; clone_size: NA; d_call: NA; j_call: TRBJ1-5; cdr3_aa: CSAKDPTGNQPQHF; cdr3_nt: TGCAGTGCTAAAGACCCTACCGGCAATCAGCCCCAGCATTTT
v_call: TRBV20-1; clone_size: NA; d_call: TRBD2; j_call: TRBJ2-1; cdr3_aa: CSASSLAESWNEQFF; cdr3_nt: TGCAGTGCTAGTAGTCTAGCGGAGAGTTGGAATGAGCAGTTCTTC
v_call: TRBV20-1; clone_size: NA; d_call: TRBD1; j_call: TRBJ2-7; cdr3_aa: CSARPTGVEQYF; cdr3_nt: TGCAGTGCTAGACCCACAGGGGTCGAGCAGTACTTC
v_call: TRBV7-2; clone_size: few; d_call: NA; j_call: TRBJ2-7; cdr3_aa: CASSLGGKGVLDYEQYF; cdr3_nt: TGTGCCAGCAGCTTAGGGGGGAAGGGGGTCCTAGATTACGAGCAGTACTTC
v_call: TRBV2; clone_size: NA; d_call: TRBD1; j_call: TRBJ2-7; cdr3_aa: CASIWTGTGEQYF; cdr3_nt: TGTGCCAGCATATGGACAGGGACGGGAGAGCAGTACTTC
v_call: TRBV6-1; clone_size: once; d_call: TRBD2; j_call: TRBJ2-5; cdr3_aa: CASSPPRLAGNQETQYF; cdr3_nt: TGTGCCAGCAGTCCGCCCCGACTAGCGGGAAACCAAGAGACCCAGTACTTC
v_call: TRBV7-6; clone_size: NA; d_call: NA; j_call: TRBJ2-7; cdr3_aa: CASSQSYPPVEQYF; cdr3_nt: TGTGCCAGCAGCCAAAGTTACCCCCCGGTCGAGCAGTACTTC
v_call: TRBV28; clone_size: NA; d_call: NA; j_call: TRBJ2-3; cdr3_aa: CASSFVGNTDTQYF; cdr3_nt: TGTGCCAGCAGTTTTGTGGGGAACACAGATACGCAGTATTTT
v_call: TRBV20-1; clone_size: NA; d_call: TRBD1; j_call: TRBJ2-5; cdr3_aa: CSAPGQVETQYF; cdr3_nt: TGCAGTGCCCCCGGACAGGTCGAGACCCAGTACTTC
v_call: TRBV19; clone_size: NA; d_call: NA; j_call: TRBJ1-2; cdr3_aa: CASRQGNLFGYTF; cdr3_nt: TGTGCCAGTAGACAGGGAAACCTTTTTGGCTACACCTTC